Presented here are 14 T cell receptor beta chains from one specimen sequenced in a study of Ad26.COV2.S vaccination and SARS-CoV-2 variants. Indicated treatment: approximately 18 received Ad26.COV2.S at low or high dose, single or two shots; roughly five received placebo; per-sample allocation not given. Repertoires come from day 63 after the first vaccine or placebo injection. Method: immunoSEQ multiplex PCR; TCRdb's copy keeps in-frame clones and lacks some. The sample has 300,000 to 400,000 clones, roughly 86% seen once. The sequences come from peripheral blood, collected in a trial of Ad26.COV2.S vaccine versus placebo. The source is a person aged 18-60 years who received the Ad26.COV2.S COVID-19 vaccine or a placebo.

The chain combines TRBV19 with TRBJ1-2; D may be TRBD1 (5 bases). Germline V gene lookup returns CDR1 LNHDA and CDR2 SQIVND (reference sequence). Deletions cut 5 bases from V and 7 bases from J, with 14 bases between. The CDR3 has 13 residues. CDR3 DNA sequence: TGTGCCAGTAGTCTCGGGACCCCGGCTGGCTACACCTTC. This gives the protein CASSLGTPAGYTF. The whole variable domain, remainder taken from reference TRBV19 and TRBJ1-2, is DGGITQSPKYLFRKEGQNVTLSCEQNLNHDAMYWYRQDPGQGLRLIYYSQIVNDFQKGDIAEGYSVSREKKESFPLTVTSAQKNPTAFYLCASSLGTPAGYTFGSGTRLTVV.

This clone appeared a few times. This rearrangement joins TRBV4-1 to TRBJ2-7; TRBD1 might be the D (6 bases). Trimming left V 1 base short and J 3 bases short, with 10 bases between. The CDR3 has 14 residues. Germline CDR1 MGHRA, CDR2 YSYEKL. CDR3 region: CASSQGTDRYEQYF. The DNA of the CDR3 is TGCGCCAGCAGCCAAGGGACAGACCGCTACGAGCAGTACTTC.

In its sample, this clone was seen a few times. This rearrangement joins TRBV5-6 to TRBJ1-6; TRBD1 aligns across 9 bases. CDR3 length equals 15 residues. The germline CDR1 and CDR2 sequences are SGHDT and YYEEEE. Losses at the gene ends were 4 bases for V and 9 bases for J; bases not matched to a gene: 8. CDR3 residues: CASSPRGQGGSPLHF. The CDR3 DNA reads TGTGCCAGCAGCCCAAGGGGACAGGGCGGTTCACCCCTCCACTTT.

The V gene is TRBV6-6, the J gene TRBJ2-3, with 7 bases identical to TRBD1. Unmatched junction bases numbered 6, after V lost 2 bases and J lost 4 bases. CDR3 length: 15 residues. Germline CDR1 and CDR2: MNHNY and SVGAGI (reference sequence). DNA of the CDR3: TGTGCCAGCAGTTACCCGTCACAGGGGCCAGATACGCAGTATTTT. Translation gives CASSYPSQGPDTQYF.

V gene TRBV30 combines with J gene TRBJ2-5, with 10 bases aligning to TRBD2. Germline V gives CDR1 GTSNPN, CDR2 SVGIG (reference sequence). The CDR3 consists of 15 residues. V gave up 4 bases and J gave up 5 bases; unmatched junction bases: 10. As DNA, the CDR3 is TGTGCCTGGACCCGCAGCGGGGGGGCCTATGAGACCCAGTACTTC. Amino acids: CAWTRSGGAYETQYF.

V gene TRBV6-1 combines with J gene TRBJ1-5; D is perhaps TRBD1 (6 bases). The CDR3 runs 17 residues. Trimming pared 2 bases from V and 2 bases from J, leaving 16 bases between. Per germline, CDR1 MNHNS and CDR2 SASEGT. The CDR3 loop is CASSETDSWVGNQPQHF. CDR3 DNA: TGTGCCAGCAGTGAAACGGACAGTTGGGTGGGCAATCAGCCCCAGCATTTT.

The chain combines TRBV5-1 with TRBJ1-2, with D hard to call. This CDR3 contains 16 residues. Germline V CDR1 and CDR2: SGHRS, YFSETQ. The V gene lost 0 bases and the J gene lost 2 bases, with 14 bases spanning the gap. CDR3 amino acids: CASSLAGGSLNYGYTF. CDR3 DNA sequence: TGCGCCAGCAGCTTGGCCGGAGGGAGCTTGAACTATGGCTACACCTTC.

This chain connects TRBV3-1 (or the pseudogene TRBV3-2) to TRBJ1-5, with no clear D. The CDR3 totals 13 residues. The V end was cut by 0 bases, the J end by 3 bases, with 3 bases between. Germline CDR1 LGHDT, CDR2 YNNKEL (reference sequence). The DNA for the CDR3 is TGTGCCAGCAGCCAAGATCCCAATCAGCCCCAGCATTTT. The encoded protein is CASSQDPNQPQHF.

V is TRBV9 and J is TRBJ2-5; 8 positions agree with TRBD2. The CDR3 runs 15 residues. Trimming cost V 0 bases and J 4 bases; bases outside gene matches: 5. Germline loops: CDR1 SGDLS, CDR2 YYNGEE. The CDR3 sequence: CASSVGGGIAETQYF. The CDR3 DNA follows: TGTGCCAGCAGCGTAGGCGGGGGGATCGCAGAGACCCAGTACTTC.

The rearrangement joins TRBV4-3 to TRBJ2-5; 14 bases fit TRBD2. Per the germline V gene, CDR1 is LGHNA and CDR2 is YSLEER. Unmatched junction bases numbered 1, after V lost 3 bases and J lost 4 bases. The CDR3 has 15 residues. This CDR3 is CASSQGLAGAETQYF. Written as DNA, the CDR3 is TGCGCCAGCAGCCAGGGACTAGCGGGGGCAGAGACCCAGTACTTC.

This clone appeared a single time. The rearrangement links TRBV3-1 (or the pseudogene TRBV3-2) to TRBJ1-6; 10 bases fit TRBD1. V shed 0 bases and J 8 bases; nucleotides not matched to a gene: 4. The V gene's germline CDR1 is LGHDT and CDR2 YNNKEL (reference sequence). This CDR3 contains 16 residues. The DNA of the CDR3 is TGTGCCAGCAGCCAAGATTGGGGGACAGGGGATTCACCCCTCCACTTT. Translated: CASSQDWGTGDSPLHF.

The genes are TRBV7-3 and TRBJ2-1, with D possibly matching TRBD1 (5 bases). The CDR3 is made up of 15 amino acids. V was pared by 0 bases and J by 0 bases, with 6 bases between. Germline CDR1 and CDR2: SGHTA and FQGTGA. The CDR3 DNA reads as TGTGCCAGCAGCTTAACAGGGGACTCCTACAATGAGCAGTTCTTC. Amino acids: CASSLTGDSYNEQFF.

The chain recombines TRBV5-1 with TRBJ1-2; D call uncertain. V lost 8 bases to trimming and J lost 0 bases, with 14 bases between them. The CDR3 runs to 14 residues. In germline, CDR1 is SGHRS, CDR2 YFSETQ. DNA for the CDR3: TGCGCCAGTGCTTCAGAAATTGCTAACTATGGCTACACCTTC. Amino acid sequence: CASASEIANYGYTF.

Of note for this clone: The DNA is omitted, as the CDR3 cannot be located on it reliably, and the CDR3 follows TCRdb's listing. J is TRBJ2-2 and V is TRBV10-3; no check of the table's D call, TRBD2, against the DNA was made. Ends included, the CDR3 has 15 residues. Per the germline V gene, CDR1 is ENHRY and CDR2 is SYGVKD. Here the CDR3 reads CAIRATSFGAGELFF.